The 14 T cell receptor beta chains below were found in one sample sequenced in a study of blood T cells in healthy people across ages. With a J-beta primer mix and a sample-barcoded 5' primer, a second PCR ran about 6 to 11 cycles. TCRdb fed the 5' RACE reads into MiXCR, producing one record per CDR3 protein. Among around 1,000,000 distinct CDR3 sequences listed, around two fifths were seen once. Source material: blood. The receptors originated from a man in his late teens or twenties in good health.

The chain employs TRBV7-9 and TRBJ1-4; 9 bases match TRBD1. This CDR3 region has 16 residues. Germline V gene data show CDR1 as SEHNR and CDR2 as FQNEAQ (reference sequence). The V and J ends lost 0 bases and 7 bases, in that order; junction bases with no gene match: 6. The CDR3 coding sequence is TGTGCCAGCAGCTTAGCGTTACAGGGGGCAGGTGAAAAACTGTTTTTT. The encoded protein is CASSLALQGAGEKLFF.

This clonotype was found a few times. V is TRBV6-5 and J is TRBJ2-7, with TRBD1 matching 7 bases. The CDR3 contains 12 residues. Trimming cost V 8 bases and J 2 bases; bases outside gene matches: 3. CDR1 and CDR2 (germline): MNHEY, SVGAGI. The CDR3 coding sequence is TGTGCCAGCGGAACAGGGGCCTACGAGCAGTACTTC. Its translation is CASGTGAYEQYF.

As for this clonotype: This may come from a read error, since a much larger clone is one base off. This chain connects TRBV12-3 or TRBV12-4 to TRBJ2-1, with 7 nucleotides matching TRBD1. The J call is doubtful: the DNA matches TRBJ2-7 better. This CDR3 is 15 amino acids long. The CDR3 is CASRLTGSSYNEQYF. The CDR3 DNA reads TGTGCCAGCAGGCTGACAGGGAGCTCCTACAATGAGCAGTACTTC.

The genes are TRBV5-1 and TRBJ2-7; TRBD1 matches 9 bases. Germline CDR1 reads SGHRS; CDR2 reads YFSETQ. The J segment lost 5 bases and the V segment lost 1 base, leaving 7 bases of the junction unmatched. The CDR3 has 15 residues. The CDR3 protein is CASSLSGQGVDEQYF. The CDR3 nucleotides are TGCGCCAGCAGCTTGTCGGGACAGGGTGTTGACGAGCAGTACTTC.

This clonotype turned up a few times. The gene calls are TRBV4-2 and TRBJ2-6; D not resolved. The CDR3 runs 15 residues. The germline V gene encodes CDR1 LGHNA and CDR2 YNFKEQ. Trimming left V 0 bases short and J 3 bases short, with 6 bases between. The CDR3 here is CASSQEPHGANVLTF. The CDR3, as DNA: TGTGCCAGCAGCCAAGAACCCCATGGGGCCAACGTCCTGACTTTC.

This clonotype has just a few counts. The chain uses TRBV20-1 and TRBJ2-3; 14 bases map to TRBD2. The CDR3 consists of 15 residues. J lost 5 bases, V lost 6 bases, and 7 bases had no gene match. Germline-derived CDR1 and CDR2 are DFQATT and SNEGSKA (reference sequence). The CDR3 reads CSATGLAGVEDTQYF. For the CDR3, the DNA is TGCAGTGCGACGGGACTAGCGGGGGTTGAAGATACGCAGTATTTT.

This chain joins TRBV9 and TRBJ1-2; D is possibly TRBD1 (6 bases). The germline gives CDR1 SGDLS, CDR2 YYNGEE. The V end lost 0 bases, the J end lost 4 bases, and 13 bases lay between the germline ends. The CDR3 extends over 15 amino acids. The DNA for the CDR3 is TGTGCCAGCAGCGTAGGCGGACAGCACCTCTATGGCTACACCTTC. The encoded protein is CASSVGGQHLYGYTF.

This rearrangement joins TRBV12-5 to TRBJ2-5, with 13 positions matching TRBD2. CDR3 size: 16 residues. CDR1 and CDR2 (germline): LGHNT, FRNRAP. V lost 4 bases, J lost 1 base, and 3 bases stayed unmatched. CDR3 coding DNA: TGTGCTAGTGGTTCGGGGACTAGCGGGATCCAAGAGACCCAGTACTTC. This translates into CASGSGTSGIQETQYF. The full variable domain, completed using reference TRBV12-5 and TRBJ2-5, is DARVTQTPRHKVTEMGQEVTMRCQPILGHNTVFWYRQTMMQGLELLAYFRNRAPLDDSGMPKDRFSAEMPDATLATLKIQPSEPRDSAVYFCASGSGTSGIQETQYFGPGTRLLVL.

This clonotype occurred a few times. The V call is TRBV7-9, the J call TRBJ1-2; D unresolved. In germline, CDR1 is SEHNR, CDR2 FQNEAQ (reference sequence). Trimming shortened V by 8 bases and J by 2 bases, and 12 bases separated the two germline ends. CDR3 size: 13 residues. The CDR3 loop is CASVPPRNYGYTF. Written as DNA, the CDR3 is TGTGCCAGCGTCCCCCCGCGAAACTATGGCTACACCTTC.

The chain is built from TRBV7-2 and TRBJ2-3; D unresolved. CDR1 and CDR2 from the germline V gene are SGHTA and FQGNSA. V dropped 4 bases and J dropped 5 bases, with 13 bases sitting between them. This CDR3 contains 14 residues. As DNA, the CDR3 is TGTGCCAGCAGCTCGACCCTGGAAATAGATACGCAGTATTTT. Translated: CASSSTLEIDTQYF.

The CDR3 sequence: CASSQARIGGLADTDTQYF. The CDR3 DNA follows: TGTGCCAGCAGCCAGGCTCGGATTGGTGGACTAGCGGACACAGATACGCAGTATTTT. The V gene is TRBV3-1, the J gene TRBJ2-3; TRBD2 agrees at 10 bases. V lost 3 bases, J lost 2 bases, and 14 bases stayed unmatched. Germline CDR1 reads LGHDT; CDR2 reads YNNKEL (reference sequence). The CDR3 covers 19 residues.

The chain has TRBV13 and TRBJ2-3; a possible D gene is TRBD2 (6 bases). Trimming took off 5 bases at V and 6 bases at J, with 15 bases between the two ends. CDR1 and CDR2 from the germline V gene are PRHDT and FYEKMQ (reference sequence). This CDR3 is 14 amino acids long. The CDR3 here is CASSPQTSWDTQYF. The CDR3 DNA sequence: TGTGCCAGCAGCCCCCAGACTAGTTGGGATACGCAGTATTTT.

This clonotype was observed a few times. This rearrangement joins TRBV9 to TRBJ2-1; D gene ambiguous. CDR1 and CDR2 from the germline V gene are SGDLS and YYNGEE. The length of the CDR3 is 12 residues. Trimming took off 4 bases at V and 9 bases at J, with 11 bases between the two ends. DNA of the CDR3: TGTGCCAGCAGCCTTTCTACTGGTGAGCAGTTCTTC. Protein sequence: CASSLSTGEQFF.

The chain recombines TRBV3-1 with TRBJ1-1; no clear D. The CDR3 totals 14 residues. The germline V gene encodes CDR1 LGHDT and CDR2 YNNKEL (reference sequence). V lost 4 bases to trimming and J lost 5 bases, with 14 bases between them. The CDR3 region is CASSPRLMRTEAFF. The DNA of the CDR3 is TGTGCCAGCAGCCCCCGACTCATGCGGACTGAAGCTTTCTTT.